This TCR beta chain was identified during a study of identical twins. Study results and caveats: Sharing of beta out-of-frame sequences by twins showed a weaker excess.

TCRdb redid the calling of the 5' RACE reads with MiXCR, one entry per CDR3 protein. The sample shows around 960,000 distinct CDR3 sequences, roughly 12% of them seen only once. All donors were healthy, and all were Caucasian. This clonotype was found a few times. Its specificity is not known. With 4 bases clipped from V and 0 bases from J, the junction kept 8 bases outside the gene matches. Germline CDR1 reads DFQATT; CDR2 reads SNEGSKA (reference sequence). The CDR3 spans 16 residues. These sequences were also reported in another study, on yellow fever vaccine responses in identical twins. From that study: Twins reportedly mounted vaccine T cell responses that seemed partly convergent, partly personalized.

Sequencing used PBMCs. The V call is TRBV20-1, the J call TRBJ2-1, with 8 bases identical to TRBD1. This TCR came from a woman aged 18-30 years in good health. The CDR3 sequence is CSAIDRGSGSYNEQFF. The DNA of the CDR3 is TGCAGTGCTATCGACAGGGGCAGTGGCTCCTACAATGAGCAGTTCTTC.